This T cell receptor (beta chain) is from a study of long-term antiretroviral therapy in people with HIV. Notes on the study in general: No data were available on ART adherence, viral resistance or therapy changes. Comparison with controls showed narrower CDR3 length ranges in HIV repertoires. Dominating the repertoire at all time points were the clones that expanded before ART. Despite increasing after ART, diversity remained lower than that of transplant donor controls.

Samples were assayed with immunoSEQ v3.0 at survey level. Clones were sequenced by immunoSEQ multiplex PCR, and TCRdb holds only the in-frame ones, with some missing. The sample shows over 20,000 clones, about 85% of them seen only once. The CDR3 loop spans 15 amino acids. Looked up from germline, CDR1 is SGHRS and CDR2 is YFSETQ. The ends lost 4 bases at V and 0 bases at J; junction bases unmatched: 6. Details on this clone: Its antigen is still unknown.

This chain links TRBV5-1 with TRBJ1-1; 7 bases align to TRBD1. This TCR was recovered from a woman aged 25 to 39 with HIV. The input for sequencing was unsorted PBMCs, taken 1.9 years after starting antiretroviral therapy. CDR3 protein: CASSKGQAVNTEAFF. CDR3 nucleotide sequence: TGCGCCAGCAGCAAAGGACAGGCGGTGAACACTGAAGCTTTCTTT.